Listed below are T cell receptor beta chains from one sample, sequenced in a study of T cell responses to AZD1222 COVID-19 vaccine. Generated by immunoSEQ multiplex PCR, the TCRdb table keeps only in-frame clones and is missing some. The table lists about 120,000 clones, more than 75% of them singletons. The starting material was peripheral blood, obtained on day 0 of AZD1222 vaccination. The receptor source for this set is an adult in good health. CDR3s include the opening cysteine and the closing phenylalanine or tryptophan. A D gene is named only where the DNA matches it firmly. Clone size is stated in some rows and not others, as once, few, many or a class when expanded.

CDR3	DNA	size	D	V	J
CASSLPTWQRETQYF	TGTGCCAGCAGCTTACCCACTTGGCAGCGGGAGACCCAGTACTTC	-	-	TRBV7-2	TRBJ2-5
CASSQDSGARGYEQYF	TGTGCCAGCAGCCAAGATTCAGGGGCGCGGGGCTACGAGCAGTACTTC	-	-	TRBV3-1/TRBV3-2	TRBJ2-7
CASSQDSGWIDTQYF	TGTGCCAGCAGTCAGGACTCGGGTTGGATAGATACGCAGTATTTT	-	-	TRBV6-6	TRBJ2-3
CASSHAWDTEAFF	TGTGCCAGCAGCCACGCCTGGGACACTGAAGCTTTCTTT	-	-	TRBV27	TRBJ1-1
CASSQVRGKGNEKLFF	TGTGCCAGCAGCCAGGTCAGAGGAAAGGGTAATGAAAAACTGTTTTTT	-	-	TRBV4-2	TRBJ1-4
CASSATGTRWGGYTF	TGTGCCAGCAGCGCGACAGGGACCAGATGGGGTGGCTACACCTTC	-	TRBD1	TRBV9	TRBJ1-2
CASSFLSGGTFTGELFF	TGCGCCAGCAGCTTCCTTAGCGGGGGGACTTTCACCGGGGAGCTGTTTTTT	-	TRBD2	TRBV5-1	TRBJ2-2
CASEPKTYGYTF	TGTGCCAGCGAACCTAAGACCTATGGCTACACCTTC	-	-	TRBV6-5	TRBJ1-2
CASSQDGRGQETQYF	TGTGCCAGCAGCCAAGATGGGCGGGGACAAGAGACCCAGTACTTC	-	-	TRBV3-1/TRBV3-2	TRBJ2-5
CASSVLGQPNQPQHF	TGTGCCAGCAGCGTTTTGGGACAGCCAAATCAGCCCCAGCATTTT	once	TRBD1	TRBV9	TRBJ1-5
CASTSPRGGHYGYTF	TGTGCCAGCACATCCCCTAGGGGAGGACACTATGGCTACACCTTC	-	-	TRBV28	TRBJ1-2
CASSQDTSGGVLLREQYF	TGTGCCAGCAGCCAAGATACTAGCGGGGGGGTCCTTTTACGCGAGCAGTACTTC	-	TRBD2	TRBV3-1/TRBV3-2	TRBJ2-7
CAIRPQGAAEAFF	TGTGCCATCAGGCCCCAGGGGGCCGCTGAAGCTTTCTTT	-	TRBD1	TRBV10-3	TRBJ1-1
CASGKGQGVSQPQHF	TGTGCCAGCGGGAAGGGACAGGGGGTTAGTCAGCCCCAGCATTTT	-	TRBD1	TRBV6-5	TRBJ1-5
CASSFRFTGELFF	TGTGCCAGCAGTTTCAGGTTTACCGGGGAGCTGTTTTTT	-	-	TRBV12-3/TRBV12-4	TRBJ2-2
CASSESGTGRYYEQYF	TGTGCCAGCAGTGAATCCGGGACAGGGAGGTACTACGAGCAGTACTTC	-	TRBD1	TRBV6-1	TRBJ2-7
CAIQGGGNTEAFF	TGTGCCATACAGGGTGGAGGGAACACTGAAGCTTTCTTT	-	-	TRBV12-3/TRBV12-4	TRBJ1-1
CASSLDSGPGNTIYF	TGTGCCAGCAGCTTAGACTCAGGACCCGGAAACACCATATATTTT	-	-	TRBV7-2	TRBJ1-3
CASSFLGGSEQYF	TGTGCCAGCAGCTTTCTAGGGGGCAGCGAGCAGTACTTC	-	TRBD1	TRBV13	TRBJ2-7
CASSAEGEAFF	TGTGCCAGCAGCGCAGAAGGCGAAGCTTTCTTT	-	-	TRBV7-9	TRBJ1-1
CASSAWGPNTEAFF	TGTGCCAGCAGCGCTTGGGGCCCGAACACTGAAGCTTTCTTT	once	-	TRBV21-1	TRBJ1-1
CASSQLAGSLWETQYF	TGTGCCAGCAGCCAACTAGCGGGCTCCCTTTGGGAGACCCAGTACTTC	-	TRBD2	TRBV11-2	TRBJ2-5
CASSHTDSSTDTQYF	TGTGCCAGCAGCCACACGGACTCTAGCACAGATACGCAGTATTTT	once	-	TRBV7-3	TRBJ2-3
CASSLQGAYGYTF	TGTGCCAGCAGCCTCCAGGGGGCGTATGGCTACACCTTC	few	TRBD1	TRBV5-5	TRBJ1-2
CASSTNYGYTF	TGCGCCAGCAGTACAAATTATGGCTACACCTTC	-	-	TRBV10-1	TRBJ1-2
CASSPGTASACPYF	TGTGCCAGCAGTCCCGGGACAGCTAGCGCCTGTCCGTACTTC	-	-	TRBV6-5	TRBJ2-5
CASRDYTDTQYF	TGTGCCAGCCGGGACTACACAGATACGCAGTATTTT	-	TRBD2	TRBV6-5	TRBJ2-3
CSAATSGTGSEKLFF	TGCAGCGCTGCCACTTCCGGGACAGGGAGTGAAAAACTGTTTTTT	-	TRBD1	TRBV29-1	TRBJ1-4
CARTGFGFNYGYTF	TGTGCCAGGACAGGGTTTGGCTTTAACTATGGCTACACCTTC	-	TRBD1	TRBV6-5	TRBJ1-2
CASSREREQPQHF	TGCGCCAGCAGTAGAGAACGGGAGCAGCCCCAGCATTTT	-	-	TRBV4-3	TRBJ1-5
CASSLQGAVNTEAFF	TGTGCCAGCAGCCTACAGGGGGCTGTCAACACTGAAGCTTTCTTT	-	TRBD1	TRBV7-9	TRBJ1-1
CASSGTAGNTIYF	TGTGCCAGCAGTGGGACGGCAGGAAACACCATATATTTT	-	-	TRBV12-3/TRBV12-4	TRBJ1-3
CASAGTVKETQYF	TGTGCCAGCGCCGGGACAGTTAAAGAGACCCAGTACTTC	-	TRBD1	TRBV25-1	TRBJ2-5
CAISGGLGNRRTSGDVSYNEQFF	TGTGCCATCAGTGGGGGGCTGGGGAATCGTCGGACTAGCGGGGATGTGTCCTACAATGAGCAGTTCTTC	-	TRBD2	TRBV10-3	TRBJ2-1
CASNSGGRTDTQYF	TGTGCCAGCAATAGCGGGGGCCGCACAGATACGCAGTATTTT	-	TRBD2	TRBV6-5	TRBJ2-3
CAISEPKIGRKEFYEQYF	TGTGCCATCAGTGAGCCGAAAATTGGTCGTAAAGAGTTCTACGAGCAGTACTTC	-	-	TRBV10-3	TRBJ2-7
CASSPSRAPYGYTF	TGCGCCAGCAGCCCATCCCGGGCCCCCTATGGCTACACCTTC	-	-	TRBV4-3	TRBJ1-2
CASGTLGNTIYF	TGTGCCAGTGGCACCTTGGGAAACACCATATATTTT	-	-	TRBV19	TRBJ1-3
CASSVVSGGTDTQYF	TGTGCCAGCAGCGTAGTCTCCGGGGGGACAGATACGCAGTATTTT	-	TRBD2	TRBV9	TRBJ2-3
CASSQVEGYNEQFF	TGTGCCAGCAGCCAAGTAGAAGGGTACAATGAGCAGTTCTTC	medium-sized	-	TRBV4-2	TRBJ2-1
CATSTDLAVDTQYF	TGCGCCACCTCAACCGATCTAGCCGTTGATACGCAGTATTTT	-	-	TRBV5-1	TRBJ2-3
CASSSGTGEQYF	TGTGCCAGCAGTTCGGGGACTGGCGAGCAGTACTTC	-	-	TRBV2	TRBJ2-7
CAPGENTEAFF	TGTGCCCCTGGTGAGAACACTGAAGCTTTCTTT	once	-	TRBV24-1	TRBJ1-1
CASSGHRGSHTEAFF	TGTGCCAGTAGTGGTCACAGGGGTTCGCACACTGAAGCTTTCTTT	-	TRBD1	TRBV19	TRBJ1-1
CASRRSAEDTQYF	TGTGCCAGCAGAAGGAGTGCCGAGGATACGCAGTATTTT	once	-	TRBV3-1/TRBV3-2	TRBJ2-3
CASRPPGFGETQYF	TGTGCCAGCAGACCCCCGGGGTTCGGAGAGACCCAGTACTTC	-	-	TRBV2	TRBJ2-5
CASSYGAAPYGYTF	TGTGCCAGCAGTTACGGGGCAGCTCCCTATGGCTACACCTTC	-	-	TRBV6-5	TRBJ1-2
CASSQEPGSYGYTF	TGTGCCAGCAGCCAAGAGCCGGGAAGCTATGGCTACACCTTC	once	-	TRBV4-2	TRBJ1-2
CASSYSGHYEQYF	TGTGCCAGCAGTTACTCTGGACACTACGAGCAGTACTTC	-	-	TRBV6-5	TRBJ2-7
CASSTVLNTEAFF	TGTGCCAGCAGCACCGTTTTGAACACTGAAGCTTTCTTT	-	-	TRBV7-9	TRBJ1-1
CASSYGAGQNGYTF	TGTGCCAGCAGCTATGGGGCAGGGCAAAATGGCTACACCTTC	-	-	TRBV5-4	TRBJ1-2
CASRPGLVETQYF	TGTGCCAGCAGGCCGGGACTAGTTGAGACCCAGTACTTC	many	TRBD2	TRBV6-5	TRBJ2-5
CASSPDGTDYGYTF	TGTGCCAGTAGTCCAGATGGGACAGATTATGGCTACACCTTC	-	TRBD1	TRBV19	TRBJ1-2
CASSAQGAATDTQYF	TGTGCCAGCAGCGCACAGGGGGCTGCCACAGATACGCAGTATTTT	-	TRBD1	TRBV9	TRBJ2-3
CASSRTAKGEAFF	TGTGCCAGTAGTAGGACCGCTAAGGGTGAAGCTTTCTTT	-	-	TRBV19	TRBJ1-1
CASSPGTTQETQYF	TGTGCCAGCAGCCCGGGGACAACTCAAGAGACCCAGTACTTC	-	-	TRBV5-4	TRBJ2-5
CASSVGPSYGYTF	TGTGCCAGCAGCGTGGGACCTTCCTATGGCTACACCTTC	-	-	TRBV6-4	TRBJ1-2
CASSPPRVGEQFF	TGTGCCAGCTCACCGCCTCGGGTGGGGGAGCAGTTCTTC	-	-	TRBV18	TRBJ2-1
CASSQDLTDGDSYEQYF	TGTGCCAGCAGCCAAGATCTTACGGACGGGGACTCCTACGAGCAGTACTTC	-	-	TRBV3-1/TRBV3-2	TRBJ2-7